The T cell receptor (delta chain) under discussion was sequenced for a study of human gamma delta and Vdelta1 T cells. TCRdb redid clone calling on the PCR reads using CATT. The sample lists 4,300 or so delta-chain clones, around 25% occurring once. Deletions cut 1 base from V and 10 bases from J, with 28 bases between. CDR3 length: 18 amino acids. From germline, CDR1 is TSWWSYY and CDR2 QGS. The rearrangement joins TRDV1 to TRDJ1, with a possible D match to TRDD3 (5 bases). The clonotype originates from a human donor in good health. Sequenced sample: naive CD27+ Vdelta1 gamma-delta T cells from blood. The CDR3 region is CALGEPWLPSGSRGALIF. In DNA, the CDR3 is TGTGCTCTTGGGGAACCATGGCTACCCTCCGGATCAAGGGGGGCACTCATCTTT.